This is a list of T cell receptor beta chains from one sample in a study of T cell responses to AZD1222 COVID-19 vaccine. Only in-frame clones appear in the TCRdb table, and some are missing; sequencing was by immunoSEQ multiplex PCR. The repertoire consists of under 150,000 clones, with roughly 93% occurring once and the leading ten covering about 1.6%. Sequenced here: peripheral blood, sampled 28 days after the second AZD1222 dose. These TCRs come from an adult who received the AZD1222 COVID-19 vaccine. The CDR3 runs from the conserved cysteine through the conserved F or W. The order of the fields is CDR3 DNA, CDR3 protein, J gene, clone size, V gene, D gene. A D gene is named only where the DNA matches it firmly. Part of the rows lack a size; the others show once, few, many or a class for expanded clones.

DNA: TGTGCCAGCACGGGACACAAGAACACTGAAGCTTTCTTT
CDR3: CASTGHKNTEAFF
J: TRBJ1-1
size: few
V: TRBV12-3/TRBV12-4
D: NA

DNA: TGTGCCAGCAGCTTTAGAGGGGTAGGCACTGAAGCTTTCTTT
CDR3: CASSFRGVGTEAFF
J: TRBJ1-1
size: NA
V: TRBV5-8
D: NA

DNA: TGTGGCAGCGAAGCGGGAGGGCCCTCGGGCGAGCAGTTCTTC
CDR3: CGSEAGGPSGEQFF
J: TRBJ2-1
size: NA
V: TRBV28
D: TRBD2

DNA: TGTGCCAGCAGCCAAGAAGGCGGTCAGCCCCAGCATTTT
CDR3: CASSQEGGQPQHF
J: TRBJ1-5
size: NA
V: TRBV3-1/TRBV3-2
D: NA

DNA: TGTGCCAGCAGTTTCCTCTCTGGGGCCAACGTCCTGACTTTC
CDR3: CASSFLSGANVLTF
J: TRBJ2-6
size: NA
V: TRBV6-5
D: NA

DNA: TGTGCCAGCAGCCCACAGACATACGATTCACCCCTCCACTTT
CDR3: CASSPQTYDSPLHF
J: TRBJ1-6
size: NA
V: TRBV11-2
D: NA

DNA: TGTGCCAGCAGCCCGGACATGGGGATATCGGGGTACAATGAGCAGTTCTTC
CDR3: CASSPDMGISGYNEQFF
J: TRBJ2-1
size: NA
V: TRBV3-1/TRBV3-2
D: NA

DNA: TGTGCCACCAGTGATTTGCTAGTTCGCCACAATGAGCAGTTCTTC
CDR3: CATSDLLVRHNEQFF
J: TRBJ2-1
size: few
V: TRBV24-1
D: NA

DNA: TGTGCCAGCAGTACGGGACAGGCGACGAGGGCCCAGCATTTT
CDR3: CASSTGQATRAQHF
J: TRBJ1-5
size: NA
V: TRBV27
D: TRBD1

DNA: TGTGCCAGTCCGGGGGGAGTAGCCAAAAACATTCAGTACTTC
CDR3: CASPGGVAKNIQYF
J: TRBJ2-4
size: NA
V: TRBV19
D: TRBD2

DNA: TGTGCCAGCAGTTTATCGGAGTTATTCGTCGACGTCCTGACTTTC
CDR3: CASSLSELFVDVLTF
J: TRBJ2-6
size: NA
V: TRBV28
D: NA

DNA: TGTGCCATCAGTGAGTTGGCGGGAGTCGTCAATGAGCAGTTCTTC
CDR3: CAISELAGVVNEQFF
J: TRBJ2-1
size: NA
V: TRBV10-3
D: TRBD2

DNA: TGTGCCAGCAGCATCGCCGGGACAACGAACACTGAAGCTTTCTTT
CDR3: CASSIAGTTNTEAFF
J: TRBJ1-1
size: NA
V: TRBV7-2
D: NA

DNA: TGTGCCAGTAGTATAGTCGGGACAGGGTACTATGGCTACACCTTC
CDR3: CASSIVGTGYYGYTF
J: TRBJ1-2
size: few
V: TRBV19
D: TRBD1

DNA: TGTGCCAGCAGCTTGTCAGGGGACTATGGCTACACCTTC
CDR3: CASSLSGDYGYTF
J: TRBJ1-2
size: NA
V: TRBV5-6
D: NA

DNA: TGTGCCAGCAGCTTAGTGACCGGAACGTTTGGCTACACCTTC
CDR3: CASSLVTGTFGYTF
J: TRBJ1-2
size: NA
V: TRBV7-9
D: NA